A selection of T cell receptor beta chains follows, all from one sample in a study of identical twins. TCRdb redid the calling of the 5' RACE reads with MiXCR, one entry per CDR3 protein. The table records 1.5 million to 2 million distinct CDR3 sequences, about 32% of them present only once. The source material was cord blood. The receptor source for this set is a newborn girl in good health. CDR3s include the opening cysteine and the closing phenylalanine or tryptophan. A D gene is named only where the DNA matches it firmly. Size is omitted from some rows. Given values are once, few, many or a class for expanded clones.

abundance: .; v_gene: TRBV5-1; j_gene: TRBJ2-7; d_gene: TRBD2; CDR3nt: TGCGCCAGCAGCTTGCGACTAGCGACCTTCGATGAGCAGTACTTC; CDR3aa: CASSLRLATFDEQYF
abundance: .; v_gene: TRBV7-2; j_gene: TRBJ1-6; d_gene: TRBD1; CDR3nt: TGTGCCAGCAGCCCCATCCAGGGGGGTTCACCCCTCCACTTT; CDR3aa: CASSPIQGGSPLHF
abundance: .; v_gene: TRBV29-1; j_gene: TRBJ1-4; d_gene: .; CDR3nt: TGCAGCGTCCTAACCCTCTCAGGGGTGGGAAAACTGTTTTTT; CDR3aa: CSVLTLSGVGKLFF
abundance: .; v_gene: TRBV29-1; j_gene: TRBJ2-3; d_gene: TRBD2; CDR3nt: TGCAGCGTTGAAAGGCGGGGGGGGACTAGCACGGATACGCAGTATTTT; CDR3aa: CSVERRGGTSTDTQYF
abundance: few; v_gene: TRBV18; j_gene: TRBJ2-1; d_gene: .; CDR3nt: TGTGCCAGCTCACCAGGGCTAGCTCTCAATGAGCAGTTCTTC; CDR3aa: CASSPGLALNEQFF
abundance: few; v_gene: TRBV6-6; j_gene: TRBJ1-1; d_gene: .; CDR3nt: TGTGCCAGCAGTTACGGGGGTGGGGGGGCAGAAACTGAAGCTTTCTTT; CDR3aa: CASSYGGGGAETEAFF
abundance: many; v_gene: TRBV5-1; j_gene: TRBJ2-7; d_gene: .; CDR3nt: TGCGCCAGCAGAGCGACAGCCGTCTACTCCTACGAGCAGTACTTC; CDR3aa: CASRATAVYSYEQYF
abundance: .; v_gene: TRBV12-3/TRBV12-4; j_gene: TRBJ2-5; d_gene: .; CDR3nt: TGTGCCAGCGTTACTCGACGGGGGAACAATGAGCAGTACTTC; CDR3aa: CASVTRRGNNEQYF
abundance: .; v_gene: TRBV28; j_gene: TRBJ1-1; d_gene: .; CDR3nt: TGTGCCAGCAGACGGGGGAAGACAGGGAACACTGAAGCTTTCTTT; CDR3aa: CASRRGKTGNTEAFF
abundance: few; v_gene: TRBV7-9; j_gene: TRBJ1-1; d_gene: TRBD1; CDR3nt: TGTGCCAGCAGACTGATGACAGGGGTAAGGACTGAAGCTTTCTTT; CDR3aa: CASRLMTGVRTEAFF
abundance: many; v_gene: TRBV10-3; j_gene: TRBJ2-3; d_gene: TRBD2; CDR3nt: TGTGCCATCAGTGAAGCTCCGGGACTAGCGTATTTT; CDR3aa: CAISEAPGLAYF
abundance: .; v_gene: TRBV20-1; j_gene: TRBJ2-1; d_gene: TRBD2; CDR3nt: TGCAGTGCCCCAAAACCCGGGACTAGCTACAATGAGCAGTTCTTC; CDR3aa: CSAPKPGTSYNEQFF
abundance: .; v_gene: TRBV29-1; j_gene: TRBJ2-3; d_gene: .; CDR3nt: TGCAGCGTTGTGCCTAGCCGATTCACAGATACGCAGTATTTT; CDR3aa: CSVVPSRFTDTQYF
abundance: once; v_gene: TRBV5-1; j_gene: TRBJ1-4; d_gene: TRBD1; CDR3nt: TGCGCCAGCAGCCCGGGACAGTCCATAAATGAAAAACTGTTTTTT; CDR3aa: CASSPGQSINEKLFF
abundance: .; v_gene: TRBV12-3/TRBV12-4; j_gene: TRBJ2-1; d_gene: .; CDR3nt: TGTGCCAGCAGTCCCGCAGCATCCCCTCGTTACAATGAGCAGTTCTTC; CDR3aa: CASSPAASPRYNEQFF
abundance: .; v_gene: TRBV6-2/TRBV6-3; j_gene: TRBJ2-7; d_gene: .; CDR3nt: TGTGCCAGCAGCTACTTTGGAGGGTACTACGAGCAGTACTTC; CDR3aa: CASSYFGGYYEQYF
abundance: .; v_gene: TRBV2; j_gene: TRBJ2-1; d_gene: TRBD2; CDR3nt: TGTACCAGCATTTGGACTAGCGGTACCTACAATGAGCAGTTCTTC; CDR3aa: CTSIWTSGTYNEQFF
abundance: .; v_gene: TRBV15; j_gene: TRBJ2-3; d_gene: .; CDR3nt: TGTGCCACCAGCAGATCTATGGCAGATACGCAGTATTTT; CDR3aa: CATSRSMADTQYF
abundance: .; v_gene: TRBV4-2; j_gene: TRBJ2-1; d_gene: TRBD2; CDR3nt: TGTGCCAGCAGCTTTTTGGGGACTAGCGGGGGGACCAATGAGCAGTTCTTC; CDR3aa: CASSFLGTSGGTNEQFF
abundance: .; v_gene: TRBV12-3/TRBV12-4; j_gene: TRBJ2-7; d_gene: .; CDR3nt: TGTGCCAGCAGGGACCAGGGGACGGGGGTCAATGAGCAGTACTTC; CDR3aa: CASRDQGTGVNEQYF
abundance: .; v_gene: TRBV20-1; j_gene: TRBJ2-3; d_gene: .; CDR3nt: TGCAGTGCTAGTGAGGATACGCAGTATTTT; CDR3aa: CSASEDTQYF
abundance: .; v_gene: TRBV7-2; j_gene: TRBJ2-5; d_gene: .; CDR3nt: TGTGCCAGCAGCTTAATGGCTCCTCAAGAGACCCAGTACTTC; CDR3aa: CASSLMAPQETQYF
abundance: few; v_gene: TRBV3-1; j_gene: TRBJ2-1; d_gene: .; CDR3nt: TGTGCCAGCAGCCAAGGACGGCTAGCGAGAAATGAGCAGTTCTTC; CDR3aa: CASSQGRLARNEQFF
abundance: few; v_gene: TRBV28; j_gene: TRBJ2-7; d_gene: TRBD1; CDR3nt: TGTGCCAGCCGGGACAGGGGGATCTACGAGCAGTACTTC; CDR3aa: CASRDRGIYEQYF
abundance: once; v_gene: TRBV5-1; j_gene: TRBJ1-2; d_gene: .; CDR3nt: TGCGCCAGCAGCTTGTGGGTATCACTAGGGACCTTCTATGGCTACACCTTC; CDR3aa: CASSLWVSLGTFYGYTF
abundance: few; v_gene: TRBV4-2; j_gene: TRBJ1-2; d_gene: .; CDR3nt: TGTGCCAGCAGCCTCCCGACAGTCCCTAACTATGGCTACACCTTC; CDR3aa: CASSLPTVPNYGYTF
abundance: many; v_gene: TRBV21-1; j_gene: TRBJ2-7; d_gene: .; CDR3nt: TGTGCCAGCGAGGGCGGGAAGTCCTACGAGCAGTACTTC; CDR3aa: CASEGGKSYEQYF
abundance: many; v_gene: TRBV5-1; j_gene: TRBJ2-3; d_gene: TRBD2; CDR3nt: TGCGCCAGCAGCTTGGGTCCGGCGGGAGTGGGTACAGATACGCAGTATTTT; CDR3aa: CASSLGPAGVGTDTQYF
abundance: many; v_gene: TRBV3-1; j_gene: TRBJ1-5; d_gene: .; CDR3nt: TGTGCCAGCAGCCAAGATGGGAATAGCAATCAGCCCCAGCATTTT; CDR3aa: CASSQDGNSNQPQHF
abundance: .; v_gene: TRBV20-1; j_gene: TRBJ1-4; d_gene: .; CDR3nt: TGCAGTGCTGGCGACAAACTTGTAGGTGAAAAACTGTTTTTT; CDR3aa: CSAGDKLVGEKLFF
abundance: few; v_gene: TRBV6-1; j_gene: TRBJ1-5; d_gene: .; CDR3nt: TGTGCCAGCAGCCTCCCCTCGAGATCCAATCAGCCCCAGCATTTT; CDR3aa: CASSLPSRSNQPQHF
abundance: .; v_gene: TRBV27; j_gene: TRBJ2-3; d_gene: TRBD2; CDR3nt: TGTGCCAGCAGCTTAAGGCTAGCGGGGTCAAGACCAGGCACAGATACGCAGTATTTT; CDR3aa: CASSLRLAGSRPGTDTQYF
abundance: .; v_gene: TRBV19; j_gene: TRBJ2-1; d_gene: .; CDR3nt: TGTGCCAGTAGCTACGGTGGGGTTAACAATGAGCAGTTCTTC; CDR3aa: CASSYGGVNNEQFF
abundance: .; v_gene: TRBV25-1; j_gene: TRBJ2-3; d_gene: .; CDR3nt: TGTGCCAGCAGTGCCACCCTCCATACGCAGTATTTT; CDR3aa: CASSATLHTQYF
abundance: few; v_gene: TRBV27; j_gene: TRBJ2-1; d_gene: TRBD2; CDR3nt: TGTGCCAGCAGTTTCTTGCTAGCGGGGGGGAACGCCTACAATGAGCAGTTCTTC; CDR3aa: CASSFLLAGGNAYNEQFF
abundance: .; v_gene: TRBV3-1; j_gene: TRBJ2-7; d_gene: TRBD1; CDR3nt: TGTGCCAGCAGCCGAAAGACGGGACAGGGGGCCTACAATGAGCAGTACTTC; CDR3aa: CASSRKTGQGAYNEQYF
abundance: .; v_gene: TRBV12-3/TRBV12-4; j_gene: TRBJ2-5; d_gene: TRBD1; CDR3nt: TGTGCCAGCAGTTTAGCCCCCGGGACAGGGTTGAAGGAGACCCAGTACTTC; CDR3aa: CASSLAPGTGLKETQYF
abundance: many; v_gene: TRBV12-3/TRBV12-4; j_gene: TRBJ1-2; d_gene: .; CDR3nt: TGTGCCAGCAGTTTGGCAGTGTTTAACTATGGCTACACCTTC; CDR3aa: CASSLAVFNYGYTF
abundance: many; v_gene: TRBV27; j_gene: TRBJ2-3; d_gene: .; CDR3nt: TGTGCCAGCAGTCGGTCGGGAGATACGCAGTATTTT; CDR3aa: CASSRSGDTQYF
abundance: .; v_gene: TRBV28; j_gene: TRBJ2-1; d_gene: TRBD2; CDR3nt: TGTGCCAGCAAGACGGGACTAGCGGTCTACAATGAGCAGTTCTTC; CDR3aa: CASKTGLAVYNEQFF
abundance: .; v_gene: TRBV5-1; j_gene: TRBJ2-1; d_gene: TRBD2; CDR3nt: TGCGCCAGCAGCTTGGTAGGAGGACTAGCTGCCAATGAGCAGTTCTTC; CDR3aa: CASSLVGGLAANEQFF
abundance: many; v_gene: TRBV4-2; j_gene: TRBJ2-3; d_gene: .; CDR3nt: TGTGCCAGCAGCCAAGATGCCCCCACAGATACGCAGTATTTT; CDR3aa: CASSQDAPTDTQYF
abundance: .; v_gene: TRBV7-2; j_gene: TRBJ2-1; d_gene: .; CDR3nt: TGTGCCAGCAGCTTACGACAGCCCCCCTACAATGAGCAGTTCTTC; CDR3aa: CASSLRQPPYNEQFF
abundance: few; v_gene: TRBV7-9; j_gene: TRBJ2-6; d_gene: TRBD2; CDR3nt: TGTGCCAGCAGCTTCTTAGCGGGGGGCTCTGGGGCCAACGTCCTGACTTTC; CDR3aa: CASSFLAGGSGANVLTF
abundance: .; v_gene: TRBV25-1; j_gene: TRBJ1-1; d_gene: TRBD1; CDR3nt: TGTCGGGGGGACAGGGGCCTAGTTGGGGGTCGCACTGAAGCTTTCTTT; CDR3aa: CRGDRGLVGGRTEAFF
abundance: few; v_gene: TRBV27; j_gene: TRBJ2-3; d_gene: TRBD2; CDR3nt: TGTGCCAGCAGTCGCACGTTTACTAGCGGGAGTACAGATACGCAGTATTTT; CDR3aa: CASSRTFTSGSTDTQYF
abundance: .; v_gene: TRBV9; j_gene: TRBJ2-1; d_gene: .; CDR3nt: TGTGCCAGCAGCGTAGTGCCGGGAGCCAATGAGCAGTTCTTC; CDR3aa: CASSVVPGANEQFF